This is a list of T cell receptor beta chains from one sample in a study of blood T cell repertoires in COVID-19. Method: immunoSEQ multiplex PCR; TCRdb's copy keeps in-frame clones and lacks some. The table records about 94,000 clones, 75% to 85% of them present only once. The source material was peripheral blood. These receptors all come from a woman aged 80 or older with acute or convalescent COVID-19. Both conserved end residues are trimmed from each CDR3. The order of the fields is J gene, CDR3 length, clone size, V gene, CDR3 protein. For some rows the clone size is stated as once, few or many, or as a class when expanded; others skip it.

TRBJ1-2 | 13 | once | TRBV5-4 | ASSLGDRRNYGYT
TRBJ2-5 | 12 | NA | TRBV5-4 | ASSFDRARGTQY
TRBJ2-2 | 16 | NA | TRBV18 | ASSQGLATVSNTGELF
TRBJ2-6 | 15 | NA | TRBV28 | ASSLVQGAGGANVLT
TRBJ1-5 | 10 | NA | TRBV12-5 | ASGPTESPQH
TRBJ2-1 | 11 | NA | TRBV29-1 | SVVGRGVTEQF
TRBJ2-1 | 11 | NA | TRBV5-1 | ASSLGDNNEQF
TRBJ1-4 | 17 | NA | TRBV21-1 | ASSRGPGQGATTNEKLF
TRBJ2-1 | 12 | NA | TRBV6-6 | ASSYSGSFNEQF
TRBJ2-1 | 14 | once | TRBV11-2 | ASSSTLAGGPNEQF
TRBJ1-2 | 12 | few | TRBV6-6 | ASSYTGANYGYT
TRBJ1-5 | 14 | NA | TRBV6-4 | ASSPRDRVCRQPQH
TRBJ1-5 | 13 | once | TRBV4-1 | ASSRGQDSNQPQH
TRBJ1-2 | 13 | NA | TRBV2 | ASSVGGGASRGYT
TRBJ1-4 | 13 | NA | TRBV7-8 | ASSTTEQPNEKLF
TRBJ2-3 | 12 | NA | TRBV6-4 | ASSEGGSTDTQY
TRBJ2-2 | 16 | few | TRBV9 | ASSVARLAGLTTGELF
TRBJ2-5 | 11 | NA | TRBV7-2 | ASSLSVVETQY
TRBJ1-1 | 15 | NA | TRBV18 | ASSLGQGSAWWAEAF
TRBJ1-1 | 13 | NA | TRBV18 | ASSPAAPGGTEAF
TRBJ2-1 | 13 | NA | TRBV7-6 | ASSQQGASYNEQF
TRBJ2-2 | 14 | once | TRBV19 | ASHRRIAGGRGELF
TRBJ2-1 | 13 | NA | TRBV10-1 | ASSRGPEGYNEQF
TRBJ2-3 | 14 | NA | TRBV24-1 | ATSDRGKASTDTQY
TRBJ2-7 | 12 | NA | TRBV7-8 | ASSLQASSYEQY
TRBJ1-1 | 13 | NA | TRBV19 | ASSWGQGANTEAF
TRBJ2-7 | 11 | NA | TRBV27 | ASSSGLTYEQY
TRBJ1-1 | 13 | NA | TRBV5-6 | ASSLVGGQNTEAF
TRBJ1-2 | 15 | NA | TRBV6-7 | ASSYSSDGQKPRRYT
TRBJ2-7 | 12 | many | TRBV12-5 | ASGPGTDPLRQY
TRBJ1-4 | 14 | NA | TRBV7-8 | ASQKETGTVNEKLF
TRBJ2-3 | 14 | NA | TRBV5-1 | ASSSGGRIFTDTQY
TRBJ2-2 | 11 | NA | TRBV5-1 | ASSLVLTGELF
TRBJ2-2 | 13 | NA | TRBV5-1 | ASSLRSGDTGELF
TRBJ2-7 | 13 | NA | TRBV11-3 | ASSLFYGLAYEQY
TRBJ1-6 | 13 | NA | TRBV5-1 | ASSWTGEYNSPLH
TRBJ2-7 | 13 | NA | TRBV5-4 | ASSLGRGTYYEQY
TRBJ1-6 | 12 | NA | TRBV20-1 | SASTGGERSPLH
TRBJ2-2 | 15 | NA | TRBV18 | ASSPRDSRSDPGELF
TRBJ2-3 | 13 | NA | TRBV30 | AWSVGSGDKDTQY
TRBJ2-3 | 11 | few | TRBV12-3/TRBV12-4 | ASTQGLADTQY
TRBJ1-1 | 15 | once | TRBV4-1 | ASSQAGLLGTNTEAF
TRBJ1-1 | 13 | NA | TRBV5-1 | ASSWLTGKLTEAF
TRBJ2-3 | 16 | NA | TRBV14 | ASSHEGQAMPDTDTQY